A single sample is the source of the 32 T cell receptor beta chains below, sequenced in a study of T cells in Graves' hyperthyroidism and ophthalmopathy. Amplification targeted TCR beta CDR3 regions from RNA transcripts. First-round RT-PCR targeting the TCR CDR3 was performed with the HTBI primer set. One entry per CDR3 protein, called by TCRdb with MiXCR from the multiplex PCR reads. The sample includes fewer than 400,000 distinct CDR3 sequences, approximately 15% seen only once; the top ten take around 30%. What was sequenced was blood. The source of these receptors is a woman younger than 35 with Graves' hyperthyroidism that later progressed to Graves' ophthalmopathy.

This clonotype was detected ten times or more. The chain recombines TRBV30 with TRBJ1-5; no definite D call. Trimming pared 0 bases from V and 0 bases from J, leaving 6 bases between. CDR1 is GTSNPN and CDR2 is SVGIG in the germline V gene (reference sequence). This CDR3 is 14 amino acids long. The CDR3 loop is CAWSVHYSNQPQHF. CDR3 bases: TGTGCCTGGAGTGTACACTATAGCAATCAGCCCCAGCATTTT.

The sample holds a few counts of this clonotype. The V and J genes are TRBV20-1 and TRBJ2-7, with 11 bases lining up with TRBD2. Trimming took 1 base from V and 1 from J; bases not matched to a gene: 6. The CDR3 runs 16 residues. CDR1 and CDR2 (germline): DFQATT, SNEGSKA (reference sequence). CDR3 sequence (DNA): TGCAGTGCTAGAGCTACGACTAGCGGGGAATCCTACGAGCAGTACTTC. The encoded protein is CSARATTSGESYEQYF.

Concerning this clonotype itself: Possible read error: a much larger clone is one base away. The chain uses TRBV7-9 and TRBJ2-1, with a weak D call TRBD1 (6 bases). The assigned J gene may be wrong: the sequence end matches TRBJ2-7 better. This CDR3 has 12 amino acids. Germline CDR1 and CDR2: SEHNR and FQNEAQ (reference sequence). The CDR3 protein is CASSKGVNEQYF. CDR3 in DNA: TGTGCCAGCAGCAAGGGGGTGAATGAGCAGTACTTC.

This clonotype has at least ten counts. The V and J genes are TRBV11-2 and TRBJ2-1; a possible D gene is TRBD2 (6 bases). Deletions cut 1 base from V and 6 bases from J, with 10 bases between. Germline CDR1 reads SGHAT; CDR2 reads FQNNGV. There are 14 residues in the CDR3. Written as DNA, the CDR3 is TGTGCCAGCAGCTTAGTGAACGGGGGCAATGAGCAGTTCTTC. Translated, it gives CASSLVNGGNEQFF. The full variable domain, rest sourced from reference TRBV11-2 and TRBJ2-1, is EAGVAQSPRYKIIEKRQSVAFWCNPISGHATLYWYQQILGQGPKLLIQFQNNGVVDDSQLPKDRFSAERLKGVDSTLKIQPAKLEDSAVYLCASSLVNGGNEQFFGPGTRLTVL.

Only a few counts were recorded for this clonotype. The gene calls are TRBV10-3 and TRBJ2-2, with D perhaps matching TRBD2 (5 bases). Germline V lookup: CDR1 ENHRY, CDR2 SYGVKD. This CDR3 has 16 amino acids. V lost 7 bases, J lost 0 bases, and 15 bases lay in between. The CDR3 DNA reads TGTGCCATCAAAAGGGTCAACGGGGCGAACACCGGGGAGCTGTTTTTT. Protein sequence: CAIKRVNGANTGELFF.

V usage is TRBV5-4 and J usage is TRBJ2-5; D ambiguous. This CDR3 spans 14 amino acids. Germline CDR1 reads SGHNT; CDR2 reads YYREEE (reference sequence). Trimming removed 4 bases at V and 0 bases at J, with 10 bases between. The CDR3: CASSPSTYQETQYF. For the CDR3, the DNA is TGTGCCAGCAGCCCGAGTACTTACCAAGAGACCCAGTACTTC.

This clonotype was seen ten or more times. The V gene is TRBV18, the J gene TRBJ1-6, with D possibly matching TRBD1 (5 bases). The CDR3 contains 16 residues. V dropped 1 base and J dropped 11 bases, with 18 bases sitting between them. CDR1 KGHSH and CDR2 LQKENI come from the germline V gene. The CDR3 loop reads CASSPRVQGRDTPLHF. In DNA form, the CDR3 reads TGTGCCAGCTCACCACGAGTTCAGGGTAGGGATACACCCCTCCACTTT.

This clonotype was seen a few times. The CDR3 loop reads CASRLTGGWYSPLHF. CDR3 DNA sequence: TGTGCCAGCAGACTGACAGGGGGATGGTATTCACCCCTCCACTTT. V gene TRBV27 combines with J gene TRBJ1-6; 9 nucleotides agree with TRBD1. Trimming removed 6 bases from V and 8 bases from J; junction bases left unmatched: 8. Germline CDR1 is MNHEY and CDR2 is SMNVEV (reference sequence). This CDR3 has 15 residues.

V usage is TRBV6-2 or TRBV6-3 and J usage is TRBJ2-1, with 8 bases that match TRBD1. V dropped 2 bases and J dropped 7; count of bases not matched to a gene: 19. The CDR3 loop spans 19 amino acids. CDR1 and CDR2 from the germline V gene are MNHEY and SVGEGT. CDR3 loop: CASSYGGRGPRQIRNEQFF. Here the CDR3 DNA reads TGTGCCAGCAGTTACGGAGGCAGGGGGCCCCGGCAGATTCGAAATGAGCAGTTCTTC.

This clonotype was found many times. The rearrangement links TRBV20-1 to TRBJ1-2; 7 bases align to TRBD1. V trimming: 4 bases; J trimming: 4 bases; junction bases outside the gene matches: 3. Germline CDR1 is DFQATT and CDR2 is SNEGSKA (reference sequence). The CDR3 length is 12 residues. CDR3 sequence (DNA): TGCAGTGCTAAGGGGGCTCGCTATGGCTACACCTTC. It translates to CSAKGARYGYTF.

This chain links TRBV5-1 with TRBJ1-6; possible D gene TRBD1, 5 bases. This CDR3 has 15 residues. Trimming shortened V by 6 bases and J by 11 bases, and 21 bases separated the two germline ends. Germline V gene data show CDR1 as SGHRS and CDR2 as YFSETQ. Written as DNA, the CDR3 is TGCGCCAGCAAGGCGGGGGACGGAGGTTTAACACCCCTCCACTTT. It codes for CASKAGDGGLTPLHF.

This sequence joins TRBV5-4 and TRBJ2-1; D is uncertain. V was clipped by 2 bases and J by 5 bases, with 17 bases between them. This CDR3 has 16 amino acids. The germline gives CDR1 SGHNT, CDR2 YYREEE (reference sequence). Written as DNA, the CDR3 is TGTGCCAGCAGCTTCCCACGGACCTTAGATGACAATGAGCAGTTCTTC. Protein sequence: CASSFPRTLDDNEQFF.

This clonotype was picked up many times. The CDR3 here is CSVVEGGRGDTQYF. CDR3 in DNA: TGCAGCGTTGTGGAGGGAGGAAGGGGGGATACGCAGTATTTT. The J gene is TRBJ2-3, the V gene TRBV29-1; D may be TRBD1 or TRBD2 (6 bases each). There are 14 residues in the CDR3. Per the germline V gene, CDR1 is SQVTM and CDR2 is ANQGSEA. Trimming took off 4 bases at V and 6 bases at J, with 17 bases between the two ends.

This clonotype appeared many times. This chain uses TRBV11-3 with TRBJ1-5; D is perhaps TRBD1 (5 bases). CDR1 is SGHNT, CDR2 YENEEA, per germline. CDR3 length equals 15 residues. V lost 5 bases and J 6 bases, leaving 17 bases between the germline ends. CDR3 DNA: TGTGCCAGCAGCCCTAACGACAGACGAGTTCAGCCCCAGCATTTT. It translates to CASSPNDRRVQPQHF.

The table lists this clonotype with many counts. The chain uses TRBV7-2 and TRBJ2-7; maybe TRBD2 (6 bases). This CDR3 region has 15 residues. Germline-derived CDR1 and CDR2 are SGHTA and FQGNSA. Trimming shortened V by 0 bases and J by 2 bases, and 11 bases separated the two germline ends. For the CDR3, the DNA is TGTGCCAGCAGCTTAGCCACCGGGGGAACCTACGAGCAGTACTTC. Its protein is CASSLATGGTYEQYF.

About this clonotype itself: This clone may be a read error of a much larger clone one base away. The V gene is TRBV11-2, the J gene TRBJ2-5; 8 bases agree with TRBD2. V shed 0 bases and J 11 bases; nucleotides not matched to a gene: 8. Germline V gene sequence: CDR1 SGHAT, CDR2 FQNNGV. The CDR3 loop spans 14 amino acids. This CDR3 is CASSLDPSGPHQYF. The CDR3 DNA reads as TGTGCCAGCAGCTTAGACCCTAGCGGGCCGCATCAGTACTTC.

This clonotype has a count of ten or more. V and J are TRBV20-1 and TRBJ2-3; D is undetermined. CDR3 length: 14 residues. CDR1 DFQATT and CDR2 SNEGSKA come from the germline V gene (reference sequence). V was pared by 0 bases and J by 6 bases, with 13 bases between. The CDR3 DNA is TGCAGTGCTAGAGATCAGAAGCCGCCGGATACGCAGTATTTT. It specifies CSARDQKPPDTQYF.

About this clonotype itself: This may arise from a read error, as a much more abundant clone is one base away. The V and J genes are TRBV7-8 and TRBJ2-7, with 7 bases matching TRBD1. With 6 bases clipped from V and 2 bases from J, the junction kept 10 bases outside the gene matches. Germline assignment: CDR1 SGHVS and CDR2 FQNEAQ. CDR3 length: 15 residues. This chain's CDR3 is CASRPTGSMAYEQYF. The CDR3 DNA sequence: TGTGCCAGCAGGCCGACAGGGTCAATGGCCTACGAGCAGTACTTC. The variable domain in full, with the rest retrieved from reference TRBV7-8 and TRBJ2-7, is GAGVSQSPRYKVAKRGQDVALRCDPISGHVSLFWYQQALGQGPEFLTYFQNEAQLDKSGLPSDRFFAERPEGSVSTLKIQRTQQEDSAVYLCASRPTGSMAYEQYFGPGTRLTVT.

This clonotype showed up many times. The chain links TRBV20-1 to TRBJ2-5, with D possibly matching TRBD1 (5 bases). The CDR3 is made up of 12 amino acids. Looked up from germline, CDR1 is DFQATT and CDR2 is SNEGSKA (reference sequence). The CDR3 is CSWGPGQETQYF. The CDR3 DNA follows: TGCAGCTGGGGCCCGGGCCAAGAGACCCAGTACTTC.

This clonotype was observed at least ten times. Sequence at one end of the junction differs from germline and may be a read error. The CDR3 DNA reads TGTGCCAGCAGTTTAAGGGGCAGGGACCCTCTCAATGTGCACTTC. It translates to CASSLRGRDPLNVHF. The chain joins TRBV28 to TRBJ2-5, with D perhaps TRBD1 or TRBD2 (5 bases each). The CDR3 has 15 amino acids. CDR1 and CDR2 from the germline V gene are MDHEN and SYDVKM.

J is TRBJ2-1 and V is TRBV6-1, with D hard to call. V lost 6 bases and J 6 bases, leaving 9 bases between the germline ends. CDR1 and CDR2 from the germline V gene are MNHNS and SASEGT. This CDR3 spans 12 amino acids. The CDR3 loop is CASRSSGNEQFF. The DNA for the CDR3 is TGTGCCAGCAGGTCTAGTGGCAATGAGCAGTTCTTC.

This clonotype showed up many times. This sequence joins TRBV5-1 and TRBJ2-7; D possibly corresponds to TRBD2 (5 bases). CDR3 length: 11 amino acids. The ends were cut back, 2 bases at V and 7 bases at J, with 7 bases in the middle. The germline gives CDR1 SGHRS, CDR2 YFSETQ. CDR3 residues: CASSLPGEQYF. The CDR3 DNA reads as TGCGCCAGCAGCTTACCGGGAGAGCAGTACTTC.

In its sample, this clonotype was seen many times. The J gene is TRBJ1-2, the V gene TRBV4-2; D unclear. This CDR3 is 16 amino acids long. The V end lost 2 bases, the J end lost 4 bases, and 17 bases lay between the germline ends. Germline CDR1 and CDR2: LGHNA and YNFKEQ. The CDR3 DNA reads as TGTGCCAGCAGCCAATCCCACTTGACTCTGGCCTATGGCTACACCTTC. Translated: CASSQSHLTLAYGYTF.

Worth noting for this clonotype: A much larger clonotype is one base distant, so this may be a read error. The chain recombines TRBV10-3 with TRBJ2-7, with 12 bases that match TRBD2. The last part of the DNA fits TRBJ2-1 better; the J call may be wrong. Germline CDR1 and CDR2: ENHRY and SYGVKD. CDR3 size: 14 residues. CDR3 DNA: TGTGCCATCAGCCAGACTAGCGGGAGCTACGAGCAGTTCTTC. Encoded protein: CAISQTSGSYEQFF.

Many counts were recorded for this clonotype. This rearrangement joins TRBV3-1 to TRBJ2-7; D unclear. V lost 0 bases and J 8 bases, leaving 5 bases between the germline ends. Germline V CDR1 and CDR2: LGHDT, YNNKEL (reference sequence). The CDR3 loop spans 11 amino acids. The CDR3 nucleotides read TGTGCCAGCAGCCAAGAAGGTCAGCAGTACTTC. Its protein product is CASSQEGQQYF.

This chain uses TRBV10-3 with TRBJ2-1; 12 bases are a match to TRBD2. The CDR3 sequence is 18 residues long. Germline trimming cut 6 bases from V and 1 base from J; bases unmatched to any gene: 10. Germline CDR1 reads ENHRY; CDR2 reads SYGVKD. The CDR3 spells CAISRLAGAKVSYNEQFF. In DNA, the CDR3 is TGTGCCATCAGCCGACTAGCGGGAGCGAAAGTTTCCTACAATGAGCAGTTCTTC.

The gene calls are TRBV27 and TRBJ2-7; TRBD1 or TRBD2 may be the D gene (5 bases each). Germline CDR1 is MNHEY and CDR2 is SMNVEV (reference sequence). V shed 3 bases and J shed 5 bases, with 8 bases lying between them. This CDR3 contains 12 residues. The DNA for the CDR3 is TGTGCCAGCAGTTTGAGGGGCAACGAGCAGTACTTC. As protein: CASSLRGNEQYF.

This rearrangement joins TRBV30 to TRBJ2-1; 9 positions agree with TRBD2. Germline V gene sequence: CDR1 GTSNPN, CDR2 SVGIG (reference sequence). CDR3 size: 16 residues. V dropped 8 bases and J dropped 4; count of bases not matched to a gene: 15. CDR3 coding DNA: TGTGCCAGTAGTTCCCGGGGACTAGCCCTATACAATGAGCAGTTCTTC. It encodes CASSSRGLALYNEQFF.

The chain has TRBV9 and TRBJ2-7; D ambiguous. Trimming left V 0 bases short and J 0 bases short, with 10 bases between. The CDR3 is 15 amino acids. In germline, CDR1 is SGDLS, CDR2 YYNGEE. Here the CDR3 DNA reads TGTGCCAGCAGCGTAGGAAGCGCCAGCTCCTACGAGCAGTACTTC. Encoded protein: CASSVGSASSYEQYF.

This clonotype was detected many times. This CDR3 reads CASRGTLNQPQHF. The CDR3 DNA reads as TGTGCCAGCAGAGGGACATTGAATCAGCCCCAGCATTTT. The rearrangement links TRBV2 to TRBJ1-5; TRBD1 is a possible D gene (6 bases). In germline, CDR1 is SNHLY, CDR2 FYNNEI. The V end lost 6 bases, the J end lost 4 bases, and 10 bases lay between the germline ends. There are 13 residues in the CDR3.

As for this clonotype: A read error may be the cause here, since a much bigger clone is one base away. The V and J genes are TRBV6-2 or TRBV6-3 and TRBJ1-4; 8 positions match TRBD1. This CDR3 region has 14 residues. CDR1 is MNHEY and CDR2 is SVGEGT in the germline V gene. The CDR3 loop is CAGSLTGANEKLFF. CDR3 nucleotide sequence: TGTGCCGGCAGTTTGACAGGGGCTAATGAAAAACTGTTTTTT.

The chain employs TRBV15 and TRBJ2-7; the D is unclear. Germline loops: CDR1 LNHNV, CDR2 YYDKDF (reference sequence). The V and J ends lost 1 base and 2 bases respectively, with 12 bases between them. The CDR3 loop spans 15 amino acids. For the CDR3, the DNA is TGTGCCACCAGCAGAGCTGTAGGGTTAACCTACGAGCAGTACTTC. This codes for CATSRAVGLTYEQYF.